This TCR beta chain came from a study of PD-L1 blockade in urothelial cancer. As for the study in general: Prior chemotherapy ranged from 0 to 3 regimens per patient. Median T cell yield per blood sample was more than 120,000 cells.

Time point described: pretreatment peripheral blood. Data came from immunoSEQ multiplex PCR; TCRdb stores just in-frame clones and leaves some out. The repertoire includes around 92,000 clones, around 92% of them detected once, and roughly 0.97% sits in the top ten. CDR1 SGDLS and CDR2 YYNGEE come from the germline V gene. The CDR3 length is 13 residues. V lost 5 bases to trimming and J lost 3 bases; unmatched junction nucleotides: 4. The source of this sequence is a woman over 75 with urothelial cancer. V is TRBV9 and J is TRBJ2-5; TRBD1 agrees at 7 bases. The sequenced sample was PBMCs, obtained around atezolizumab (anti-PD-L1) treatment. In DNA form, the CDR3 reads TGTGCCAGCAGTGCTGGGACAGAAGAGACCCAGTACTTC. Translation: CASSAGTEETQYF.